What follows are 17 T cell receptor beta chains derived from one specimen sequenced in a study of OX40 agonist ivuxolimab in advanced cancers. Sequenced by immunoSEQ multiplex PCR; TCRdb stores in-frame clones only, minus some. The table lists 69,000 or so clones, 65% to 90% of them singletons. This specimen was CD4+ or CD8+ T cells sorted from blood, taken in a trial of the OX40 agonist ivuxolimab. The receptors were gathered from an adult with an advanced solid tumor such as melanoma, head and neck, liver or kidney cancer.

V gene TRBV19 combines with J gene TRBJ2-5; D may be TRBD2 (6 bases). The CDR3 contains 13 residues. Trimming removed 5 bases at V and 5 bases at J, with 12 bases between. Germline V lookup: CDR1 LNHDA, CDR2 SQIVND (reference sequence). The CDR3 bases are TGTGCCAGTAGTTTAGCGGTGTGGGAGACCCAGTACTTC. It specifies CASSLAVWETQYF.

This clone was observed a single time. The chain is built from TRBV28 and TRBJ2-7; 10 nucleotides agree with TRBD1. The CDR3 is 15 residues long. V lost 8 bases to trimming and J lost 3 bases; unmatched junction nucleotides: 10. Germline CDR1 is MDHEN and CDR2 is SYDVKM. The CDR3 loop is CASGYPGQGNYEQYF. In DNA form, the CDR3 reads TGTGCCAGCGGGTATCCGGGACAGGGGAACTACGAGCAGTACTTC.

This chain joins TRBV10-1 and TRBJ1-1, with D possibly being TRBD1 (5 bases). Between the trimmed V and J ends, which lost 3 bases and 8 bases, there was a span of 19 bases. The length of the CDR3 is 15 residues. Germline values: CDR1 WNHNN, CDR2 SYGVQD (reference sequence). CDR3 amino acids: CASSDPGRYGGEAFF. CDR3 bases: TGCGCCAGCAGTGACCCCGGACGGTACGGGGGGGAAGCTTTCTTT.

The V gene is TRBV7-9, the J gene TRBJ1-5, with TRBD1 as a possible D gene (6 bases). Trimming shortened V by 5 bases and J by 4 bases, and 12 bases separated the two germline ends. CDR1 is SEHNR, CDR2 FQNEAQ, per germline (reference sequence). This CDR3 is 14 amino acids long. CDR3 in amino acids: CASSRGADNQPQHF. The DNA of the CDR3 is TGTGCCAGCAGCCGGGGGGCAGATAATCAGCCCCAGCATTTT.

J is TRBJ2-6 and V is TRBV5-1; tentatively, D is TRBD1 (5 bases). The V end was cut by 0 bases, the J end by 4 bases, with 14 bases between. The V gene's germline CDR1 is SGHRS and CDR2 YFSETQ. The CDR3 runs to 17 residues. CDR3 amino acids: CASSLAGIGAGANVLTF. The CDR3 DNA reads as TGCGCCAGCAGCTTGGCCGGAATAGGGGCCGGGGCCAACGTCCTGACTTTC.

The chain employs TRBV6-1 and TRBJ2-6; D not resolved. CDR3 length: 15 amino acids. V lost 5 bases, J lost 0 bases, and 8 bases lay in between. Looked up from germline, CDR1 is MNHNS and CDR2 is SASEGT. The CDR3 nucleotides are TGTGCCAGCAGTACGCAGGCCTCTGGGGCCAACGTCCTGACTTTC. It yields the protein CASSTQASGANVLTF.

The V call is TRBV28, the J call TRBJ2-7; TRBD1 aligns across 7 bases. Trimming took 4 bases from V and 4 from J; bases not matched to a gene: 10. Germline V lookup: CDR1 MDHEN, CDR2 SYDVKM. The CDR3 sequence is 15 residues long. CDR3 DNA sequence: TGTGCCAGCAGTTACCCCAGGGGGACGACTTACGAGCAGTACTTC. As protein: CASSYPRGTTYEQYF.

The V and J genes are TRBV4-2 and TRBJ1-4; 12 bases line up with TRBD1. V was clipped by 1 base and J by 5 bases; unmatched bases: 2. Germline CDR1 reads LGHNA; CDR2 reads YNFKEQ. The CDR3 is made up of 16 amino acids. CDR3 sequence: CASSQGGTGGNEKLFF. CDR3 bases: TGTGCCAGCAGCCAAGGGGGGACAGGGGGCAATGAAAAACTGTTTTTT.

This chain connects TRBV12-5 to TRBJ2-7; 8 positions match TRBD2. The J segment lost 0 bases and the V segment lost 0 bases, leaving 7 bases of the junction unmatched. CDR1 and CDR2 from the germline V gene are LGHNT and FRNRAP. The CDR3 consists of 17 residues. CDR3 amino acids: CASGLVLQRESSYEQYF. The CDR3 DNA follows: TGTGCTAGTGGTTTGGTCCTTCAGCGGGAGTCCTCCTACGAGCAGTACTTC.

The chain links TRBV19 to TRBJ1-2; TRBD1 aligns across 11 bases. The J segment lost 8 bases and the V segment lost 5 bases, leaving 4 bases of the junction unmatched. From germline, CDR1 is LNHDA and CDR2 SQIVND (reference sequence). The CDR3 totals 13 residues. The CDR3 DNA sequence: TGTGCCAGTAGTGGACAGGGGGCGGGAGGCTACACCTTC. It specifies CASSGQGAGGYTF.

The V and J genes are TRBV28 and TRBJ1-2; no clear D gene. The germline gives CDR1 MDHEN, CDR2 SYDVKM. Trimming pared 5 bases from V and 1 base from J, leaving 8 bases between. The CDR3 runs to 13 residues. CDR3 amino acids: CASSPTVNYGYTF. In DNA, the CDR3 is TGTGCCAGCAGTCCGACGGTTAACTATGGCTACACCTTC.

This chain uses TRBV5-1 with TRBJ2-1; 8 bases are a match to TRBD1. V shed 4 bases and J 0 bases; nucleotides not matched to a gene: 3. The CDR3 is 15 residues long. Germline V gene lookup returns CDR1 SGHRS and CDR2 YFSETQ. The DNA of the CDR3 is TGCGCCAGCAGCGCAGGGGGCGACTCCTACAATGAGCAGTTCTTC. Amino acids: CASSAGGDSYNEQFF.

The V gene is TRBV4-1, the J gene TRBJ2-1; 7 nucleotides align to TRBD1. The CDR3 sequence is 16 residues long. Trimming cost V 2 bases and J 3 bases; bases outside gene matches: 7. CDR1 is MGHRA, CDR2 YSYEKL, per germline. The CDR3 is CASSQPNRGSYNEQFF. CDR3 sequence (DNA): TGCGCCAGCAGCCAACCAAACAGGGGTAGCTACAATGAGCAGTTCTTC.

In its sample, this clone was seen once. V usage is TRBV2 and J usage is TRBJ2-1; 9 nucleotides line up with TRBD2. Germline CDR1 and CDR2: SNHLY and FYNNEI. V was clipped by 6 bases and J by 5 bases; unmatched bases: 8. The CDR3 length is 15 residues. Written as DNA, the CDR3 is TGTGCCAGCAGGCTGCTAGCGGGAAGAAACAATGAGCAGTTCTTC. Amino acids: CASRLLAGRNNEQFF.

The CDR3 sequence: CASSPYSGNTEAFF. The DNA of the CDR3 is TGTGCCAGCTCACCGTACAGTGGGAACACTGAAGCTTTCTTT. The rearrangement links TRBV18 to TRBJ1-1; D unclear. Per the germline V gene, CDR1 is KGHSH and CDR2 is LQKENI. CDR3 length equals 14 residues. V lost 3 bases, J lost 1 base, and 9 bases lay in between. Drawing the rest from reference TRBV18 and TRBJ1-1, the complete variable domain is NAGVMQNPRHLVRRRGQEARLRCSPMKGHSHVYWYRQLPEEGLKFMVYLQKENIIDESGMPKERFSAEFPKEGPSILRIQQVVRGDSAAYFCASSPYSGNTEAFFGQGTRLTVV.

The sample holds one count of this clone. The genes are TRBV27 and TRBJ2-5; 7 positions agree with TRBD1. The germline V gene has CDR1 MNHEY and CDR2 SMNVEV (reference sequence). With V trimmed by 6 bases and J by 7 bases, 8 bases remained unmatched. This CDR3 has 13 residues. The CDR3 coding sequence is TGTGCCAGCAGCACCCGACAGGGTGGGACCCAGTACTTC. Amino acid sequence: CASSTRQGGTQYF.

The chain combines TRBV11-3 with TRBJ1-2; TRBD1 agrees at 9 bases. V shed 3 bases and J 2 bases; nucleotides not matched to a gene: 7. From germline, CDR1 is SGHNT and CDR2 YENEEA. The length of the CDR3 is 16 residues. CDR3: CASSFHSGTGNYGYTF. The DNA for the CDR3 is TGTGCCAGCAGCTTCCATTCCGGGACAGGGAACTATGGCTACACCTTC.